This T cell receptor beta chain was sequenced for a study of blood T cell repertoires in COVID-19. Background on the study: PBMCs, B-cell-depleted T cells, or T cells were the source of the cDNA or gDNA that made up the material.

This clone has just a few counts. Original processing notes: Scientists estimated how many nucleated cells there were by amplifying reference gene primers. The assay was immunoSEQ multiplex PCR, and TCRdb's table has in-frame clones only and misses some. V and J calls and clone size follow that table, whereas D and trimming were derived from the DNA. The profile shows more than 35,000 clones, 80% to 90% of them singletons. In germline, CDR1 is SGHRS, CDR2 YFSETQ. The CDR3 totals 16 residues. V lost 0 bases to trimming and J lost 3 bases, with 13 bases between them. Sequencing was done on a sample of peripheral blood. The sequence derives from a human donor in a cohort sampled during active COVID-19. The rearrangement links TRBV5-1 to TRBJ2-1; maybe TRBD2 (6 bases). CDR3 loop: CASSLGPQGLYNEQFF. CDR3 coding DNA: TGCGCCAGCAGCTTGGGGCCGCAGGGACTCTACAATGAGCAGTTCTTC.